This T cell receptor beta chain was profiled in a study of early stage breast cancer tumors. Whole-study context: About 80% of the 16 invasive tumors were ER+, PR+ and HER2-.

As concerns this clone: What it binds is unknown.

Study findings and constraints: Compared with adjacent normal breast tissue, tumors showed 2 to 2.5-fold greater T cell density and higher clonality. Blood repertoires resembled normal breast more than tumor. Enriched TCRB sequences shared across patients were mostly commonly generated sequences.

Germline assignment: CDR1 MGHDK and CDR2 SYGVNS. The length of the CDR3 is 16 residues. V gave up 3 bases and J gave up 0 bases, with 14 bases separating them. Sequencing used immunoSEQ multiplex PCR; TCRdb keeps in-frame clones, though not all of them. The sample has tens of thousands of clones, roughly 80% seen once. Sequenced sample: blood. The rearrangement uses TRBV25-1 and TRBJ2-5; a weak D match, TRBD2 (5 bases). The TCR was taken from a person aged 55 to 70 with breast cancer. CDR3 in DNA: TGTGCCAGCAGTGATTCGGGGTGGGCGAACCAAGAGACCCAGTACTTC. This gives the protein CASSDSGWANQETQYF.